The 16 T cell receptor beta chains below were found in one sample sequenced in a study of T cell clones after liver transplantation. Data came from immunoSEQ multiplex PCR; TCRdb stores just in-frame clones and leaves some out. The sample has roughly 100,000 clones; under 90% are singletons. The sequencing here drew on CD4+ T cells from blood, taken around 48 months after liver transplant. These receptors all stem from a human patient who received a liver transplant. Some T cells may be the graft donor's.

In this sample, this clone turned up once. The rearrangement links TRBV30 to TRBJ2-2; 9 bases align to TRBD2. The germline V gene encodes CDR1 GTSNPN and CDR2 SVGIG (reference sequence). CDR3 length equals 13 residues. The V segment lost 8 bases and the J segment 6 bases; nucleotides outside the gene matches: 7. This CDR3 reads CARSRLAAGELFF. The CDR3 nucleotides are TGTGCCCGATCTCGACTAGCGGCCGGGGAGCTGTTTTTT. The whole variable domain, filled in from reference TRBV30 and TRBJ2-2, reads SQTIHQWPATLVQPVGSPLSLECTVEGTSNPNLYWYRQAAGRGLQLLFYSVGIGQISSEVPQNLSASRPQDRQFILSSKKLLLSDSGFYLCARSRLAAGELFFGEGSRLTVL.

The chain links TRBV28 to TRBJ2-7; D is unresolved. The V end was cut by 4 bases, the J end by 3 bases, with 4 bases between. Germline values: CDR1 MDHEN, CDR2 SYDVKM. The CDR3 consists of 11 residues. In DNA, the CDR3 is TGTGCCAGCAGTTCCATCTACGAGCAGTACTTC. It codes for CASSSIYEQYF.

In this sample, this clone turned up once. The CDR3 is CASSLAPLQKSRGKLFF. The CDR3 coding sequence is TGTGCCAGCAGCTTAGCCCCCTTACAAAAGTCCAGGGGAAAACTGTTTTTT. The chain couples TRBV7-2 to TRBJ1-4, with D perhaps matching TRBD1 (6 bases). Trimming pared 0 bases from V and 10 bases from J, leaving 21 bases between. Per germline, CDR1 SGHTA and CDR2 FQGNSA. The CDR3 sequence is 17 residues long.

The rearrangement uses TRBV5-1 and TRBJ1-4, with a possible D match to TRBD1 (6 bases). The CDR3 is 15 residues long. Between the trimmed V and J ends, which lost 1 base and 1 base, there was a span of 8 bases. CDR1 and CDR2 from the germline V gene are SGHRS and YFSETQ. The CDR3 is CASSLRGITNEKLFF. CDR3 DNA: TGCGCCAGCAGCTTGAGGGGGATAACTAATGAAAAACTGTTTTTT.

The chain joins TRBV18 to TRBJ2-5; D is undetermined. The CDR3 covers 14 residues. Germline V gene lookup returns CDR1 KGHSH and CDR2 LQKENI. Trimming left V 4 bases short and J 5 bases short, with 14 bases between. As DNA, the CDR3 is TGTGCCAGCTCACTTGGACCTGCCGGGGAGACCCAGTACTTC. It translates to CASSLGPAGETQYF.

This chain uses TRBV5-1 with TRBJ1-2, with TRBD1 identical over 7 bases. This CDR3 is built from 15 residues. Losses at the gene ends were 3 bases for V and 0 bases for J; bases not matched to a gene: 5. CDR1 SGHRS and CDR2 YFSETQ come from the germline V gene. Here the CDR3 DNA reads TGCGCCAGCAGCTCGACAGGGCAAGCTAACTATGGCTACACCTTC. Amino acid sequence: CASSSTGQANYGYTF.

V usage is TRBV5-1 and J usage is TRBJ2-2; D gene ambiguous. This CDR3 contains 14 residues. The germline gives CDR1 SGHRS, CDR2 YFSETQ. V lost 0 bases and J lost 0, with 3 bases in between. This CDR3 reads CASSLGTNTGELFF. Here the CDR3 DNA reads TGCGCCAGCAGCTTGGGGACGAACACCGGGGAGCTGTTTTTT. The full variable domain, its missing parts supplied by reference TRBV5-1 and TRBJ2-2, is KAGVTQTPRYLIKTRGQQVTLSCSPISGHRSVSWYQQTPGQGLQFLFEYFSETQRNKGNFPGRFSGRQFSNSRSEMNVSTLELGDSALYLCASSLGTNTGELFFGEGSRLTVL.

The chain is built from TRBV30 and TRBJ2-1; D unresolved. The germline V gene encodes CDR1 GTSNPN and CDR2 SVGIG (reference sequence). V was cut by 0 bases and J by 10 bases, with 10 bases left in between. The CDR3 consists of 12 residues. CDR3 residues: CAWSVISDEQFF. Here the CDR3 DNA reads TGTGCCTGGAGTGTAATTTCGGACGAGCAGTTCTTC.

About this clone itself: Germline and junction disagree at one end, which may indicate a read error. The chain recombines TRBV2 with TRBJ2-4; 8 bases are shared with TRBD1. The CDR3 loop spans 11 amino acids. Germline CDR1 SNHLY, CDR2 FYNNEI. For the CDR3, the DNA is TGTGCCAGCAGGGTGTGGGACAGGAAGGACTTC. Translation gives CASRVWDRKDF.

A remark on this clone: This may come from a read error, since a much larger clone is one base off. The rearrangement joins TRBV28 to TRBJ1-1; 7 positions agree with TRBD1. Per germline, CDR1 MDHEN and CDR2 SYDVKM. V lost 5 bases and J lost 3; bases outside the gene matches: 3. The CDR3 runs to 13 residues. This chain's CDR3 is CASSQGGHTEAFF. DNA for the CDR3: TGTGCCAGCAGTCAGGGGGGGCACACTGAAGCTTTCTTT. Variable domain in full (rest from reference TRBV28 and TRBJ1-1): DVKVTQSSRYLVKRTGEKVFLECVQDMDHENMFWYRQDPGLGLRLIYFSYDVKMKEKGDIPEGYSVSREKKERFSLILESASTNQTSMYLCASSQGGHTEAFFGQGTRLTVV.

The count of this clone is one. V is TRBV5-1 and J is TRBJ2-1; 10 bases fit TRBD1. Germline loops: CDR1 SGHRS, CDR2 YFSETQ. The CDR3 has 16 residues. Trimming took 0 bases from V and 8 from J; bases not matched to a gene: 8. The chain's CDR3 is CASSLVVGQGVDEQFF. CDR3 bases: TGCGCCAGCAGCTTGGTAGTTGGACAGGGGGTGGATGAGCAGTTCTTC.

The chain joins TRBV11-2 to TRBJ1-6, with 8 bases identical to TRBD1. The CDR3 loop spans 18 amino acids. V was clipped by 2 bases and J by 7 bases; unmatched bases: 13. Germline V CDR1 and CDR2: SGHAT, FQNNGV. The CDR3 DNA reads as TGTGCCAGCAGCTTAAAGGGTCCGACAGGGGTTGAGAATTCACCCCTCCACTTT. Translating gives CASSLKGPTGVENSPLHF. Full variable domain (rest looked up from reference TRBV11-2 and TRBJ1-6): EAGVAQSPRYKIIEKRQSVAFWCNPISGHATLYWYQQILGQGPKLLIQFQNNGVVDDSQLPKDRFSAERLKGVDSTLKIQPAKLEDSAVYLCASSLKGPTGVENSPLHFGNGTRLTVT.

The chain combines TRBV5-1 with TRBJ2-1; D is tentatively TRBD1 or TRBD2 (5 bases each). Germline lookup yields CDR1 SGHRS and CDR2 YFSETQ. V was shortened by 10 bases and J by 4 bases, with 18 bases between the two germline ends. The CDR3 contains 14 residues. The CDR3 is CAVGVGDSYNEQFF. Written as DNA, the CDR3 is TGCGCCGTGGGGGTGGGAGACTCATACAATGAGCAGTTCTTC.

Written as DNA, the CDR3 is TGTGCCAGCAGCCAAGATCAAGCGGGGGCGAACACCGGGGAGCTGTTTTTT. It codes for CASSQDQAGANTGELFF. The chain uses TRBV4-2 and TRBJ2-2; the match to TRBD2 covers 8 bases. The CDR3 runs to 17 residues. Trimming removed 0 bases from V and 0 bases from J; junction bases left unmatched: 3. Looked up from germline, CDR1 is LGHNA and CDR2 is YNFKEQ.

This chain uses TRBV4-1 with TRBJ1-2, with D perhaps TRBD1 (6 bases). The CDR3 length is 12 residues. Germline loops: CDR1 MGHRA, CDR2 YSYEKL. Trimming cost V 3 bases and J 8 bases, with 10 bases left between them. The CDR3 spells CASSHLQGGYTF. In DNA form, the CDR3 reads TGCGCCAGCAGCCACTTACAGGGAGGCTACACCTTC.

The V call is TRBV15, the J call TRBJ2-2; a possible D gene is TRBD2 (7 bases). V was cut by 0 bases and J by 3 bases, with 11 bases left in between. In germline, CDR1 is LNHNV, CDR2 YYDKDF (reference sequence). The CDR3 has 16 residues. The CDR3 DNA follows: TGTGCCACCAGCAGAGATGGGGGGGCCTACACCGGGGAGCTGTTTTTT. Translation: CATSRDGGAYTGELFF.